Presented here are 2 T cell receptor beta chains from one specimen sequenced in a study of T cell responses to AZD1222 COVID-19 vaccine. Repertoires were generated with immunoSEQ multiplex PCR, while TCRdb's copy carries only in-frame clones and drops some. The sample yields 100,000 or so clones, around nine tenths seen once. The material was peripheral blood, obtained on day 0 of AZD1222 vaccination. The source is an adult in good health.

This chain joins TRBV4-3 and TRBJ1-4; D gene uncertain. V lost 5 bases, J lost 8 bases, and 9 bases lay in between. The CDR3 sequence is 12 residues long. The germline V gene encodes CDR1 LGHNA and CDR2 YSLEER. DNA for the CDR3: TGCGCCAGCAGCGACCTTGGAGAAAAACTGTTTTTT. Translating it yields CASSDLGEKLFF.

The J gene is TRBJ1-3, the V gene TRBV19; D is uncertain. V lost 6 bases, J lost 1 base, and 10 bases lay in between. Germline CDR1 reads LNHDA; CDR2 reads SQIVND (reference sequence). The CDR3 runs 14 residues. The CDR3 coding sequence is TGTGCCAGTAGCCAGAGAGGGTCTGGAAACACCATATATTTT. The encoded protein is CASSQRGSGNTIYF.